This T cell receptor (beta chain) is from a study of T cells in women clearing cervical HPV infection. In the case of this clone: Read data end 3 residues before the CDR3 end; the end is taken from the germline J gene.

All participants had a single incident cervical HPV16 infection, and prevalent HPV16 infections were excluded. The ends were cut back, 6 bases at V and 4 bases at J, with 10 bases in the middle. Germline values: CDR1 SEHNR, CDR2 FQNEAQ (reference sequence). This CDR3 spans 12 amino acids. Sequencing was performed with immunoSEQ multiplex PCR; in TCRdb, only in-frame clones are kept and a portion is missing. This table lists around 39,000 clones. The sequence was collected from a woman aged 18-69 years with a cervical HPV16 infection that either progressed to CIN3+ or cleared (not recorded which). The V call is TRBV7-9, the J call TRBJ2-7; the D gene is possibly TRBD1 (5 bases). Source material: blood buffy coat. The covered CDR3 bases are TGTGCCAGCAGGGATGACAGATACGAG. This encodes CASRDDRYE. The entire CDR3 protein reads CASRDDRYEQYF.